This T cell receptor beta chain is from a study of cytomegalovirus exposure and HLA in healthy donors. Study overall: HLA-typed donors were the source of 83 million or so unique TCRs, which an early data release held. Whole-study results and caveats: Analyzed later, association rates of TCRs varied across HLA loci, with DRB1 most and HLA-C fewest. It was taken for granted in presence/absence analyses that sequencing depth across donors was roughly uniform. Productive rates of about 87% or about 30% were seen for most TCR beta V segments in an earlier analysis.

Losses at the gene ends were 4 bases for V and 4 bases for J; bases not matched to a gene: 5. Germline V gene lookup returns CDR1 SGHDN and CDR2 FVKESK. The CDR3 runs to 14 residues. This clone was detected a few times. Its cognate antigen is unknown. Primers for the PCR totalled 60 Vbeta and 13 Jbeta. Here immunoSEQ multiplex PCR was the method, and the copy in TCRdb shows in-frame clones only, minus some. The sample includes 110,000 or so clones, about 8% of them seen just once. The origin of this receptor is a middle-aged woman in good health and CMV-seropositive. The sequencing input was PBMCs. V is TRBV14 and J is TRBJ2-5; 8 positions match TRBD1. CDR3 nucleotide sequence: TGTGCCAGCAGCCCCGGACAGGGTGTAGAGACCCAGTACTTC. Amino acids: CASSPGQGVETQYF.